Presented here are 6 T cell receptor beta chains from one specimen sequenced in a study of blood T cell repertoires in COVID-19. Here immunoSEQ multiplex PCR was the method, and the copy in TCRdb shows in-frame clones only, minus some. The profile shows 150,000 or so clones, around nine tenths of them singletons. Sequencing was carried out using peripheral blood. These TCRs come from a human donor in a cohort sampled during active COVID-19.

CDR3 coding DNA: TGTGCCAGCAGCTTGTGGCAGTCTGGAAACACCATATATTTT. Encoded protein: CASSLWQSGNTIYF. The rearrangement joins TRBV5-5 to TRBJ1-3; D is uncertain. Trimming took off 1 base at V and 1 base at J, with 6 bases between the two ends. The V gene's germline CDR1 is SGHKS and CDR2 YYEKEE (reference sequence). This CDR3 has 14 amino acids.

This chain uses TRBV27 with TRBJ2-7; 7 nucleotides match TRBD2. The germline CDR1 and CDR2 sequences are MNHEY and SMNVEV (reference sequence). The CDR3 is 13 residues long. With V trimmed by 3 bases and J by 13 bases, 12 bases remained unmatched. The CDR3 loop reads CASSLTTRREPYF. The CDR3 coding sequence is TGTGCCAGCAGTTTGACGACGAGGCGGGAGCCATACTTC.

The rearrangement uses TRBV19 and TRBJ1-4; TRBD1 might be the D (5 bases). Germline values: CDR1 LNHDA, CDR2 SQIVND (reference sequence). Trimming removed 3 bases at V and 5 bases at J, with 10 bases between. The CDR3 is 14 amino acids. The CDR3 protein is CASSIGGGNEKLFF. The CDR3 DNA sequence: TGTGCCAGTAGTATCGGGGGGGGGAATGAAAAACTGTTTTTT.

This clone was seen once. CDR3 nucleotide sequence: TGTGCCTGGAGTCGGGACTCCACCTACGAGCAGTACTTC. It yields the protein CAWSRDSTYEQYF. V is TRBV30 and J is TRBJ2-7; perhaps TRBD2 as D (6 bases). The CDR3 extends over 13 amino acids. Trimming removed 2 bases from V and 2 bases from J, with 10 bases in between. Germline values: CDR1 GTSNPN, CDR2 SVGIG (reference sequence).

This chain joins TRBV30 and TRBJ2-7, with 8 bases aligning to TRBD1. The V and J ends lost 5 bases and 3 bases, in that order; junction bases with no gene match: 12. Germline assignment: CDR1 GTSNPN and CDR2 SVGIG (reference sequence). CDR3 length: 15 amino acids. For the CDR3, the DNA is TGTGCCTGGGGGAGCTCCGGACAGGGTCTCTACGAGCAGTACTTC. Residues: CAWGSSGQGLYEQYF. The whole variable domain, remainder taken from reference TRBV30 and TRBJ2-7, is SQTIHQWPATLVQPVGSPLSLECTVEGTSNPNLYWYRQAAGRGLQLLFYSVGIGQISSEVPQNLSASRPQDRQFILSSKKLLLSDSGFYLCAWGSSGQGLYEQYFGPGTRLTVT.

The chain couples TRBV6-6 to TRBJ1-4; possible D gene TRBD1, 5 bases. Between the trimmed V and J ends, which lost 7 bases and 0 bases, there was a span of 12 bases. The CDR3 consists of 15 residues. Germline V gene sequence: CDR1 MNHNY, CDR2 SVGAGI (reference sequence). CDR3 nucleotide sequence: TGTGCCAGCACTTGGGGCGAAGCAACTAATGAAAAACTGTTTTTT. Translating gives CASTWGEATNEKLFF.